The 5 T cell receptor beta chains below all came from one sample that was sequenced in a study of CD8+ T cells in alopecia areata. Once RNA had been extracted, it was reverse transcribed into cDNA to act as the sequencing template. The table came from immunoSEQ multiplex PCR; TCRdb's copy has only in-frame clones and leaves some out. Among fewer than 200,000 clones listed, around 71% were seen once. The material sequenced was CD8+ T cells sorted from blood, taken at week 0. These receptors originate from a human donor with alopecia areata.

The chain is built from TRBV27 and TRBJ2-3, with D unresolved. CDR1 is MNHEY and CDR2 is SMNVEV in the germline V gene (reference sequence). The length of the CDR3 is 13 residues. V lost 8 bases to trimming and J lost 8 bases, with 17 bases between them. The CDR3, as DNA: TGTGCCAGCCAACAGACGCCGATTGCTACGCAGTATTTT. Amino acid sequence: CASQQTPIATQYF.

The chain has TRBV7-9 and TRBJ2-7; 9 nucleotides align to TRBD1. Per the germline V gene, CDR1 is SEHNR and CDR2 is FQNEAQ (reference sequence). Trimming removed 2 bases from V and 4 bases from J; junction bases left unmatched: 9. CDR3 length: 16 residues. CDR3 DNA: TGTGCCAGCAGCTTACTGGGGACAGGGAGTCGGTACGAGCAGTACTTC. It specifies CASSLLGTGSRYEQYF.

This clone was detected a few times. The chain combines TRBV4-1 with TRBJ2-5, with D perhaps matching TRBD1 or TRBD2 (5 bases each). The CDR3 consists of 14 residues. The germline V and J ends were trimmed by 4 bases and 5 bases, with 14 bases remaining between them. The germline V gene encodes CDR1 MGHRA and CDR2 YSYEKL. CDR3 sequence: CASSPVRGGETQYF. DNA for the CDR3: TGCGCCAGCAGCCCGGTTCGGGGCGGGGAGACCCAGTACTTC.

The chain joins TRBV5-1 to TRBJ1-2, with D unresolved. Germline values: CDR1 SGHRS, CDR2 YFSETQ. The germline V and J ends were trimmed by 4 bases and 0 bases, with 22 bases remaining between them. The CDR3 contains 18 residues. The CDR3 nucleotides read TGCGCCAGCAGCACAGATGGTGCCGCGTTTCGATCTAACTATGGCTACACCTTC. Translated: CASSTDGAAFRSNYGYTF.

The genes are TRBV5-8 and TRBJ1-5; TRBD1 is a possible D gene (6 bases). Trimming took off 6 bases at V and 7 bases at J, with 17 bases between the two ends. There are 14 residues in the CDR3. Germline CDR1 reads SGHTS; CDR2 reads YDEGEE. Here the CDR3 reads CASTGTGQWQPQHF. In DNA form, the CDR3 reads TGTGCCAGCACAGGCACGGGACAATGGCAGCCCCAGCATTTT.